The present TCR beta chain was sequenced within a study of cytomegalovirus exposure and HLA in healthy donors. For the study at large: Unique TCR beta sequences numbering 120 million or so came from 150 million to 200 million T cells in an earlier analysis.

Amplification used 60 Vbeta primers and 13 Jbeta primers. Some clones are missing from TCRdb's copy, which holds only in-frame ones; the method was immunoSEQ multiplex PCR. This sample yields around 150,000 clones, of which 75% to 90% are seen a single time; more than 1.5% belongs to the top ten. Germline CDR1 is KGHSH and CDR2 is LQKENI. The CDR3 is 15 residues long. V was cut by 4 bases and J by 1 base, with 13 bases left in between. The sequenced sample consisted of PBMCs. This TCR was sampled from a young woman in good health and CMV-seronegative. The rearrangement joins TRBV18 to TRBJ2-5, with D tentatively TRBD2 (6 bases). The CDR3 loop reads CASSLGGGIQETQYF. The CDR3 nucleotides are TGTGCCAGCTCACTGGGGGGAGGAATCCAAGAGACCCAGTACTTC.